One sample yielded the 7 T cell receptor beta chains listed below, sequenced in a study of cytomegalovirus exposure and HLA in healthy donors. This PCR relied on a set of 60 Vbeta primers and 13 Jbeta primers. Generated by immunoSEQ multiplex PCR, the TCRdb table keeps only in-frame clones and is missing some. The sample lists roughly 100,000 clones, approximately 85% occurring once. The sequencing input was PBMCs. These receptors all come from a young man in good health and CMV-seronegative.

This chain connects TRBV19 to TRBJ1-1; perhaps TRBD1 as D (5 bases). CDR3 length: 13 amino acids. V lost 6 bases and J 1 base, leaving 9 bases between the germline ends. Per the germline V gene, CDR1 is LNHDA and CDR2 is SQIVND (reference sequence). The CDR3 is CASRLTENTEAFF. CDR3 coding DNA: TGTGCCAGTAGATTGACAGAGAACACTGAAGCTTTCTTT.

This sequence joins TRBV6-6 and TRBJ2-7, with D possibly TRBD2 on 6 matching bases. Trimming pared 0 bases from V and 1 base from J, leaving 10 bases between. The germline gives CDR1 MNHNY, CDR2 SVGAGI (reference sequence). There are 15 residues in the CDR3. As DNA, the CDR3 is TGTGCCAGCAGTTACTCGACCGGGACTTCCTACGAGCAGTACTTC. Translating gives CASSYSTGTSYEQYF.

This clone was detected only once. CDR3 residues: CASSPAVKDSREKLFF. The CDR3 DNA reads as TGTGCCAGCTCACCAGCGGTCAAGGACAGTAGGGAAAAACTGTTTTTT. The gene calls are TRBV18 and TRBJ1-4, with D possibly being TRBD1 (6 bases). From germline, CDR1 is KGHSH and CDR2 LQKENI. Between the trimmed V and J ends, which lost 2 bases and 8 bases, there was a span of 18 bases. There are 16 residues in the CDR3.

The chain joins TRBV5-1 to TRBJ2-7, with D maybe TRBD2 (5 bases). Trimming cost V 5 bases and J 0 bases, with 9 bases left between them. The CDR3 spans 13 residues. Germline V gene lookup returns CDR1 SGHRS and CDR2 YFSETQ. The CDR3 nucleotides are TGCGCCAGCAGTGGCGGGCCCTCCTACGAGCAGTACTTC. Translated: CASSGGPSYEQYF.

The chain has TRBV7-9 and TRBJ2-7; the D gene is possibly TRBD2 (5 bases). CDR1 and CDR2 from the germline V gene are SEHNR and FQNEAQ (reference sequence). This CDR3 region has 13 residues. The V and J ends lost 5 bases and 3 bases respectively, with 11 bases between them. The CDR3 loop is CASSPGGYYEQYF. In nucleotides, the CDR3 is TGTGCCAGCAGCCCAGGCGGGTACTACGAGCAGTACTTC.

The rearrangement uses TRBV6-4 and TRBJ1-2; TRBD1 matches 9 bases. This CDR3 region has 15 residues. Trimming at V came to 6 bases and at J to 4 bases, leaving 9 bases not matched to a gene. Germline V gene sequence: CDR1 MRHNA, CDR2 SNTAGT. CDR3: CASRETGQGVYGYTF. CDR3 in DNA: TGTGCCAGCAGAGAGACGGGACAGGGAGTCTATGGCTACACCTTC.

This chain uses TRBV6-1 with TRBJ1-1; 10 nucleotides align to TRBD1. Germline V gives CDR1 MNHNS, CDR2 SASEGT. Unmatched junction bases numbered 7, after V lost 6 bases and J lost 3 bases. The CDR3 contains 15 residues. The DNA for the CDR3 is TGTGCCAGCAGATCGGGACAGGGGCTTGACACTGAAGCTTTCTTT. Its translation: CASRSGQGLDTEAFF.